These 2 T cell receptor beta chains came from one sample sequenced in a study of OX40 agonist ivuxolimab in advanced cancers. The method was immunoSEQ multiplex PCR; TCRdb's version includes in-frame clones alone and lacks a portion of them. Of approximately 120,000 clones in the sample, under 95% were seen once. The starting material was CD4+ or CD8+ T cells sorted from blood, obtained in a trial of the OX40 agonist ivuxolimab. The receptors derive from an adult with an advanced solid tumor such as melanoma, head and neck, liver or kidney cancer.

This rearrangement joins TRBV28 to TRBJ1-4; D perhaps matches TRBD1 (6 bases). Germline V gene data show CDR1 as MDHEN and CDR2 as SYDVKM. This CDR3 region has 15 residues. The ends were cut back, 4 bases at V and 0 bases at J, with 9 bases in the middle. This CDR3 reads CASSSGGTTNEKLFF. For the CDR3, the DNA is TGTGCCAGCAGTTCCGGGGGCACAACTAATGAAAAACTGTTTTTT.

This sequence joins TRBV7-3 and TRBJ2-1; 8 nucleotides agree with TRBD2. V lost 5 bases, J lost 7 bases, and 10 bases stayed unmatched. From germline, CDR1 is SGHTA and CDR2 FQGTGA. CDR3 length: 15 amino acids. The CDR3 sequence is CASSRAREGLNEQFF. CDR3 in DNA: TGTGCCAGCAGCCGAGCCCGGGAGGGCCTGAATGAGCAGTTCTTC.